The 31 T cell receptor beta chains presented below share a single source sample, sequenced in a study of T cells after yellow fever vaccination (dated by TCRdb to the late 2010s). The treatment or condition tag for this specimen amounts to: live attenuated yellow fever vaccine strain. Libraries were constructed by 5' RACE. Sequencing instrument: Illumina HiSeq 2500. Starting from the raw public reads, TCRdb applied fastp trimming at Q25, assembled clones with MiXCR and retained in-frame beta chains. Every distinct CDR3 protein forms one entry, paired with its most common genes and DNA. The sample table lists about 400,000 distinct CDR3 sequences, 11% of them with a count of one. Around 20% of the sample comes from the top ten. Sample: PBMCs, taken on the day of the first yellow fever vaccination. The receptors shown here come from a man between 18 and 35 years old who received the YFV17D yellow fever vaccine.

In this sample, this clonotype turned up a few times. The V gene is TRBV5-1, the J gene TRBJ2-2; 8 nucleotides line up with TRBD1. The germline V gene has CDR1 SGHRS and CDR2 YFSETQ. CDR3 length: 15 amino acids. Trimming cost V 5 bases and J 4 bases; bases outside gene matches: 7. In nucleotides, the CDR3 is TGCGCCAGCAGATCGGACAGGGCGGCCACCGGGGAGCTGTTTTTT. Translation: CASRSDRAATGELFF. Together with reference TRBV5-1 and TRBJ2-2, the CDR3 gives the full variable domain: KAGVTQTPRYLIKTRGQQVTLSCSPISGHRSVSWYQQTPGQGLQFLFEYFSETQRNKGNFPGRFSGRQFSNSRSEMNVSTLELGDSALYLCASRSDRAATGELFFGEGSRLTVL.

At least ten counts were recorded for this clonotype. The rearrangement links TRBV6-2 or TRBV6-3 to TRBJ2-7, with D perhaps given as TRBD1 or TRBD2 (5 bases each). Germline lookup yields CDR1 MNHEY and CDR2 SVGEGT. V lost 6 bases to trimming and J lost 2 bases, with 14 bases between them. The CDR3 consists of 14 residues. CDR3 bases: TGTGCCAGCAGCCCCGGGACGGCTACCTACGAGCAGTACGTC. It translates to CASSPGTATYEQYV.

This clonotype was counted between two and nine times. The chain joins TRBV2 to TRBJ2-5; D gene ambiguous. Germline V gene lookup returns CDR1 SNHLY and CDR2 FYNNEI. The length of the CDR3 is 14 residues. V lost 7 bases and J lost 3, with 15 bases in between. CDR3 sequence reads: CASTGRIPEETQYF. The CDR3 bases are TGTGCCAGCACCGGACGGATACCCGAAGAGACCCAGTACTTC.

The genes are TRBV7-9 and TRBJ2-3, with 9 nucleotides matching TRBD2. J lost 1 base, V lost 6 bases, and 5 bases had no gene match. Germline V gives CDR1 SEHNR, CDR2 FQNEAQ (reference sequence). The CDR3 extends over 15 amino acids. The CDR3 is CASSRLAARTDTQYF. CDR3 DNA sequence: TGTGCCAGCAGTCGACTAGCGGCCCGCACAGATACGCAGTATTTT. Looking up the rest from reference TRBV7-9 and TRBJ2-3 gives the full variable domain: DTGVSQNPRHKITKRGQNVTFRCDPISEHNRLYWYRQTLGQGPEFLTYFQNEAQLEKSRLLSDRFSAERPKGSFSTLEIQRTEQGDSAMYLCASSRLAARTDTQYFGPGTRLTVL.

This clonotype occurred a few times. This CDR3 is CASSHLYQIPSTDTQYF. The DNA of the CDR3 is TGCGCCAGCAGCCACCTTTACCAGATTCCTAGCACAGATACGCAGTATTTT. This rearrangement joins TRBV4-1 to TRBJ2-3; unclear D gene. Germline-derived CDR1 and CDR2 are MGHRA and YSYEKL. V lost 3 bases and J 0 bases, leaving 16 bases between the germline ends. CDR3 length: 17 residues.

This clonotype was found a few times. This rearrangement joins TRBV9 to TRBJ1-1; the D is unclear. The CDR3 has 17 amino acids. Germline CDR1 reads SGDLS; CDR2 reads YYNGEE. Between the trimmed V and J ends, which lost 4 bases and 1 base, there was a span of 20 bases. The CDR3 DNA is TGTGCCAGCAGCCCCGAAGGCGGGGTCGGGAAGAACACTGAAGCTTTCTTT. This sequence encodes CASSPEGGVGKNTEAFF.

The J gene is TRBJ2-4, the V gene TRBV20-1; 10 nucleotides line up with TRBD1. This CDR3 is built from 12 residues. Germline trimming cut 6 bases from V and 7 bases from J; bases unmatched to any gene: 3. Germline V gene lookup returns CDR1 DFQATT and CDR2 SNEGSKA (reference sequence). CDR3 protein: CSATGQGNIQYF. CDR3 sequence (DNA): TGCAGTGCAACGGGACAGGGGAACATTCAGTACTTC.

The chain carries TRBV4-1 and TRBJ1-6; 8 bases match TRBD1. Germline lookup yields CDR1 MGHRA and CDR2 YSYEKL. This CDR3 has 16 residues. The J segment lost 7 bases and the V segment lost 4 bases, leaving 9 bases of the junction unmatched. CDR3: CASSRPGTGGNSPLHF. The CDR3 coding sequence is TGCGCCAGCAGCCGACCGGGCACAGGGGGAAATTCACCCCTCCACTTT.

To note about this clonotype: One end of the junction varies from germline; a read error may be responsible. The chain combines TRBV4-3 with TRBJ1-1; a weak D match, TRBD1 (5 bases). This CDR3 comprises 14 residues. The germline V gene encodes CDR1 LGHNA and CDR2 YSLEER. CDR3 sequence (DNA): TGCGCCAGCAGCCAAGACACAGGTTACACTGAAGCTCTCTTT. The encoded protein is CASSQDTGYTEALF.

V usage is TRBV30 and J usage is TRBJ2-7; TRBD1 agrees at 10 bases. CDR1 and CDR2 (germline): GTSNPN, SVGIG (reference sequence). CDR3 length: 15 residues. V gave up 3 bases and J gave up 2 bases; unmatched junction bases: 7. The CDR3 spells CAWRAGTGAPYEQYF. For the CDR3, the DNA is TGTGCCTGGAGGGCCGGGACAGGGGCTCCCTACGAGCAGTACTTC.

The gene calls are TRBV9 and TRBJ2-3; TRBD2 aligns across 8 bases. Germline V CDR1 and CDR2: SGDLS, YYNGEE. This CDR3 region has 14 residues. V shed 7 bases and J 6 bases; nucleotides not matched to a gene: 10. The CDR3 region has the DNA TGTGCCAGCGGAGCGGGGGCCCTAGGGGATACGCAGTATTTT. Translated, it gives CASGAGALGDTQYF.

J is TRBJ2-4 and V is TRBV29-1, with 8 bases lining up with TRBD1. The CDR3 totals 12 residues. The V segment lost 7 bases and the J segment 6 bases; nucleotides outside the gene matches: 5. CDR1 and CDR2 (germline): SQVTM, ANQGSEA. The CDR3 region has the DNA TGCAGCGCAGCAGGGGGCGGAAACATTCAGTACTTC. The encoded protein is CSAAGGGNIQYF.

The V and J genes are TRBV7-8 and TRBJ1-2; no clear D gene. This CDR3 has 11 residues. The germline gives CDR1 SGHVS, CDR2 FQNEAQ. V was pared by 10 bases and J by 7 bases, with 13 bases between. As DNA, the CDR3 is TGTGCCACGTTTGGCGTATTTGGCTACACCTTC. This codes for CATFGVFGYTF.

The chain joins TRBV14 to TRBJ1-2; 7 nucleotides agree with TRBD1. This CDR3 contains 13 residues. J was trimmed by 5 bases and V by 4 bases; bases with no gene match: 4. In germline, CDR1 is SGHDN, CDR2 FVKESK. The CDR3 nucleotides are TGTGCCAGCAGCCCGTACAGGGGATATGGCTACACCTTC. It codes for CASSPYRGYGYTF.

The table lists this clonotype with a few counts. The chain links TRBV29-1 to TRBJ2-2, with D tentatively TRBD2 (6 bases). Trimming removed 6 bases from V and 1 base from J, with 15 bases in between. The germline V gene has CDR1 SQVTM and CDR2 ANQGSEA. The CDR3 runs 15 residues. The CDR3: CSVGGGAMNTGELFF. The CDR3 DNA sequence: TGCAGCGTGGGAGGTGGGGCGATGAACACCGGGGAGCTGTTTTTT.

The V and J genes are TRBV27 and TRBJ1-1; D gene ambiguous. V was clipped by 3 bases and J by 11 bases, with 16 bases between them. The CDR3 has 13 residues. CDR1 MNHEY and CDR2 SMNVEV come from the germline V gene (reference sequence). The DNA for the CDR3 is TGTGCCAGCAGTTTTACGGGTTCTACGTGGGCTTTCTTT. Translated, it gives CASSFTGSTWAFF.

The chain links TRBV4-3 to TRBJ1-4; 9 bases are a match to TRBD1. Germline V gene sequence: CDR1 LGHNA, CDR2 YSLEER. J was trimmed by 8 bases and V by 4 bases; bases with no gene match: 14. This CDR3 comprises 17 residues. The CDR3 is CASSPTPSWTGEEKLFF. The CDR3, as DNA: TGCGCCAGCAGCCCCACCCCCTCCTGGACAGGGGAGGAAAAACTGTTTTTT.

This clonotype was seen a few times. The chain combines TRBV30 with TRBJ2-7; D gene uncertain. Germline V gene lookup returns CDR1 GTSNPN and CDR2 SVGIG (reference sequence). The CDR3 has 13 residues. V was clipped by 0 bases and J by 6 bases, with 12 bases between them. The CDR3 sequence: CAWSVRGRGEQYF. CDR3 nucleotide sequence: TGTGCCTGGAGTGTACGTGGGCGCGGCGAGCAGTACTTC.

This clonotype was recorded a few times. The chain couples TRBV28 to TRBJ2-7; D is undetermined. Trimming took off 7 bases at V and 3 bases at J, with 16 bases between the two ends. Germline loops: CDR1 MDHEN, CDR2 SYDVKM. This CDR3 is 14 amino acids long. As DNA, the CDR3 is TGTGCCAGCACCCCGGGCCCGGTGGGCTACGAGCAGTACGTC. The encoded protein is CASTPGPVGYEQYV.

This clonotype was seen many times. The chain recombines TRBV7-9 with TRBJ2-5, with TRBD1 as a possible D gene (5 bases). The CDR3 is made up of 13 amino acids. V shed 5 bases and J shed 2 bases, with 9 bases lying between them. In germline, CDR1 is SEHNR, CDR2 FQNEAQ (reference sequence). The CDR3 region is CASSRQPQETQYF. DNA of the CDR3: TGTGCCAGCAGCCGACAGCCTCAAGAGACCCAGTACTTC.

The rearrangement uses TRBV6-2 or TRBV6-3 and TRBJ1-1; TRBD1 might be the D (5 bases). Germline V lookup: CDR1 MNHEY, CDR2 SVGEGT. V lost 4 bases and J lost 7, with 10 bases in between. This CDR3 has 12 amino acids. The CDR3 loop is CASSFQGIEAFF. CDR3 nucleotides: TGTGCCAGCAGTTTTCAGGGCATTGAAGCTTTCTTT.

This chain joins TRBV6-2 or TRBV6-3 and TRBJ2-7; D call uncertain. Per germline, CDR1 MNHEY and CDR2 SVGEGT. V was cut by 6 bases and J by 5 bases, with 11 bases left in between. This CDR3 has 12 amino acids. The CDR3 bases are TGTGCCAGCAGCACCCGTCAGGACGAGCAGTACGTC. Amino acid sequence: CASSTRQDEQYV.

This clonotype has more than one count but fewer than ten. The rearrangement uses TRBV29-1 and TRBJ1-2; 9 nucleotides align to TRBD1. The trim removed 4 bases at V and 1 base at J, leaving 7 bases unmatched. CDR3 size: 15 residues. Germline assignment: CDR1 SQVTM and CDR2 ANQGSEA. The CDR3 nucleotides read TGCAGCGTTGCCCCCCGACAGGGGGGTAACTATGGCTACACCTTC. Translation gives CSVAPRQGGNYGYTF.

This clonotype occurred a few times. This chain connects TRBV9 to TRBJ2-3; 10 positions match TRBD1. The CDR3 loop spans 15 amino acids. Per germline, CDR1 SGDLS and CDR2 YYNGEE. V lost 4 bases, J lost 6 bases, and 8 bases stayed unmatched. The CDR3 is CASSTRTGGRDTQYF. CDR3 bases: TGTGCCAGCAGCACCCGGACAGGGGGGCGGGATACGCAGTATTTT.

The V and J genes are TRBV5-1 and TRBJ2-3, with 11 bases matching TRBD2. This CDR3 contains 16 residues. V lost 0 bases to trimming and J lost 3 bases; unmatched junction nucleotides: 3. The germline gives CDR1 SGHRS, CDR2 YFSETQ. This chain's CDR3 is CASSLVLAGGTDTQYF. Written as DNA, the CDR3 is TGCGCCAGCAGCTTGGTCCTAGCGGGGGGAACAGATACGCAGTATTTT.

This clonotype was observed a few times. The chain has TRBV6-5 and TRBJ1-1; D gene uncertain. Between the trimmed V and J ends, which lost 4 bases and 3 bases, there was a span of 9 bases. CDR1 MNHEY and CDR2 SVGAGI come from the germline V gene. The CDR3 contains 13 residues. The CDR3 here is CASSSRVYTEAFF. The CDR3 nucleotides read TGTGCCAGCAGTTCCCGGGTTTACACTGAAGCTTTCTTT.

This clonotype was seen repeatedly, ten times or more. The V gene is TRBV7-2, the J gene TRBJ2-5; 9 positions match TRBD2. V shed 3 bases, J shed 9 bases, and the junction held 5 bases outside the gene matches. The CDR3 runs to 13 residues. From germline, CDR1 is SGHTA and CDR2 FQGNSA. DNA of the CDR3: TGTGCCAGCAGCTTCTGGACTAGCGAGCCCCAGTACTTC. Protein sequence: CASSFWTSEPQYF.

This clonotype showed up just a few times. This chain uses TRBV7-9 with TRBJ1-1; no firm D call. Trimming removed 6 bases from V and 3 bases from J, with 11 bases in between. The CDR3 spans 13 residues. CDR1 and CDR2 (germline): SEHNR, FQNEAQ (reference sequence). In DNA, the CDR3 is TGTGCCAGCAGACGCCGACAAGACACTGAAGCTTTCTTT. It codes for CASRRRQDTEAFF. The variable domain in full, completed from reference TRBV7-9 and TRBJ1-1, reads DTGVSQNPRHKITKRGQNVTFRCDPISEHNRLYWYRQTLGQGPEFLTYFQNEAQLEKSRLLSDRFSAERPKGSFSTLEIQRTEQGDSAMYLCASRRRQDTEAFFGQGTRLTVV.

This clonotype was seen many times. This sequence joins TRBV4-3 and TRBJ2-5; D is possibly TRBD2 (5 bases). This CDR3 comprises 14 residues. V gave up 0 bases and J gave up 5 bases, with 10 bases separating them. The V gene's germline CDR1 is LGHNA and CDR2 YSLEER. CDR3 nucleotide sequence: TGCGCCAGCAGCCAAGATCGGGATAGGGAGACCCAGTACTTC. It codes for CASSQDRDRETQYF.

The chain combines TRBV11-2 with TRBJ2-6, with TRBD2 as a possible D gene (7 bases). Germline V CDR1 and CDR2: SGHAT, FQNNGV. The length of the CDR3 is 20 residues. The germline V and J ends were trimmed by 5 bases and 0 bases, with 23 bases remaining between them. CDR3 sequence (DNA): TGTGCCAGCAGCCCCGAGGGTGGGGGGGCCCTATACTCTGGGGCCAACGTCCTGACTTTC. It codes for CASSPEGGGALYSGANVLTF.

As DNA, the CDR3 is TGCGCCAGCAGCTTGGTACCGGCAGGGAGTGGCACAGATACGCAGTATTTT. Protein: CASSLVPAGSGTDTQYF. The chain has TRBV5-1 and TRBJ2-3; perhaps D is TRBD1 or TRBD2 (5 bases each). With 0 bases removed from V and 1 base from J, the gap between germline ends came to 15 bases. The CDR3 is 17 residues long. The germline gives CDR1 SGHRS, CDR2 YFSETQ. The full variable domain, completed using reference TRBV5-1 and TRBJ2-3, is KAGVTQTPRYLIKTRGQQVTLSCSPISGHRSVSWYQQTPGQGLQFLFEYFSETQRNKGNFPGRFSGRQFSNSRSEMNVSTLELGDSALYLCASSLVPAGSGTDTQYFGPGTRLTVL.